This TCR beta chain was recovered during a study of post-analysis software for immune sequencing data. Study summary: Secondary progressive, relapsing-remitting and progressive-relapsing multiple sclerosis were among the included disease courses.

Germline CDR1 and CDR2: SQVTM and ANQGSEA. The CDR3 spans 12 residues. Study observations and caveats: Samples made in the same batch grouped tightly together by F measure. TRBV5-6, TRBV5-1 and TRBV20-1 belonged to a set of five TRBV segments that were more frequent in patients than controls. Normalized Chao1 diversity in multiple sclerosis patients fell significantly below that of controls.

This clonotype has ten or more counts. Its antigen is still unknown. Sequencing libraries made from TCR beta cDNA carried unique molecular identifiers. TCRdb re-called the PCR reads with MiXCR, one entry per CDR3 protein. The top ten hold 4.9% of the sample, which has some 800,000 distinct CDR3 sequences, about 43% seen once. Sequencing was carried out using blood. The sequence derives from a girl between 5 and 17 years old with multiple sclerosis. The rearrangement uses TRBV29-1 and TRBJ2-7, with a tentative D call TRBD2 (6 bases). The closer fit of TRBJ2-5 to the DNA end suggests the J call may be wrong. This CDR3 is CSASRGSGTQYF. The CDR3 DNA reads TGCAGCGCCTCCCGGGGGAGCGGGACCCAGTACTTC.